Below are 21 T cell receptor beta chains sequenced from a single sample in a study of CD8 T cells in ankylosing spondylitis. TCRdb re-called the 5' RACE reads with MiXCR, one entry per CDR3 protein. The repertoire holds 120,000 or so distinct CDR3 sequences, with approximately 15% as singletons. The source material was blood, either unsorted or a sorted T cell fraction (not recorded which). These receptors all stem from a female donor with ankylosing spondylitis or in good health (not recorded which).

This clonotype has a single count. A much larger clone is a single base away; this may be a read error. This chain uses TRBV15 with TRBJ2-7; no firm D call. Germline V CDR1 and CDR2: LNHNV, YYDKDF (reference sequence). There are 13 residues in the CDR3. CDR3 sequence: CTTSRGQAYEQYF. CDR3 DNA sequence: TGTACCACCAGCAGAGGCCAGGCCTACGAGCAGTACTTC.

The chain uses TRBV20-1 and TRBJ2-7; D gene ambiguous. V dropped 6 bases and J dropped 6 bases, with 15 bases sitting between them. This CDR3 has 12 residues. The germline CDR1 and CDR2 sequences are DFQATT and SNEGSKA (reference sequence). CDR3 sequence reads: CSATAPALEQYF. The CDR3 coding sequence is TGCAGTGCGACCGCCCCGGCTCTCGAGCAGTACTTC.

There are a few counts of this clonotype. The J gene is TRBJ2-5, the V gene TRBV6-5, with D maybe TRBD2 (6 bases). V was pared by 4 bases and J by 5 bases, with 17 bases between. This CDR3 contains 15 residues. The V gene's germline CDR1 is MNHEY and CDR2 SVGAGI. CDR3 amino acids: CASSFPIGAGETQYF. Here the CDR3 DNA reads TGTGCCAGCAGTTTCCCGATCGGGGCGGGGGAGACCCAGTACTTC.

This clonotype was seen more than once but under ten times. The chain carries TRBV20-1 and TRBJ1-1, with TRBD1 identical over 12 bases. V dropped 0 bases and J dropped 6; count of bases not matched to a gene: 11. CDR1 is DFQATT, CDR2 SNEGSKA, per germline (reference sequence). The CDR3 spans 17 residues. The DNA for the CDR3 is TGCAGTGCTAGAGATTGGGCGGGACAGGGGGCGAAGGCTGAAGCTTTCTTT. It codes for CSARDWAGQGAKAEAFF.

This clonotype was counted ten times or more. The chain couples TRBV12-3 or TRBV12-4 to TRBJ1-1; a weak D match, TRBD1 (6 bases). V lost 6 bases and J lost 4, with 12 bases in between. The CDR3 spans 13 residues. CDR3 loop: CASRSQGFTEAFF. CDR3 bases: TGTGCCAGCAGGTCACAGGGCTTCACTGAAGCTTTCTTT.

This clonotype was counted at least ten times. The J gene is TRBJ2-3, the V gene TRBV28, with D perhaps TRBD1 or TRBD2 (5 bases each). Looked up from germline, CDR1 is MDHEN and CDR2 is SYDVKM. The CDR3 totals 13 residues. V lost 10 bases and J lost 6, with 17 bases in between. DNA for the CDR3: TGTGCCACCCAGGGACGTAAGGAGGATACGCAGTATTTT. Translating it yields CATQGRKEDTQYF. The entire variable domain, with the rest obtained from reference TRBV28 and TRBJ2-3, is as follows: DVKVTQSSRYLVKRTGEKVFLECVQDMDHENMFWYRQDPGLGLRLIYFSYDVKMKEKGDIPEGYSVSREKKERFSLILESASTNQTSMYLCATQGRKEDTQYFGPGTRLTVL.

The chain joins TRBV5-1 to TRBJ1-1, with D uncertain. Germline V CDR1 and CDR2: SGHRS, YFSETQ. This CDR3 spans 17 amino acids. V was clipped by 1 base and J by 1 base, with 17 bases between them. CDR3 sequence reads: CASSLLSLGKKNTEAFF. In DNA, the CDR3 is TGCGCCAGCAGCTTGTTGTCCCTCGGCAAGAAGAACACTGAAGCTTTCTTT. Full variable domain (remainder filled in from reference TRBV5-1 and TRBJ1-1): KAGVTQTPRYLIKTRGQQVTLSCSPISGHRSVSWYQQTPGQGLQFLFEYFSETQRNKGNFPGRFSGRQFSNSRSEMNVSTLELGDSALYLCASSLLSLGKKNTEAFFGQGTRLTVV.

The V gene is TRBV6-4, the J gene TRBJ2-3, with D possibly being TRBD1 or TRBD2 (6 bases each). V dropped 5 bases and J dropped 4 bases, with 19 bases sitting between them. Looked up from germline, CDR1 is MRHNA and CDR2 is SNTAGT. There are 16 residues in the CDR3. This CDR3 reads CASSSPLGGLPDTQYF. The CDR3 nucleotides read TGTGCCAGCAGTTCCCCTTTAGGGGGGCTGCCAGATACGCAGTATTTT.

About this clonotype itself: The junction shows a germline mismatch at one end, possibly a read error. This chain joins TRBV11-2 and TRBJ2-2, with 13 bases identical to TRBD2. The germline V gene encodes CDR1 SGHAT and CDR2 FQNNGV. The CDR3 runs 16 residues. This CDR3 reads CVSSLAGLAGAGELFF. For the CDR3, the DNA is TGTGTCAGCAGCTTAGCCGGACTAGCGGGGGCCGGGGAGCTGTTTTTT.

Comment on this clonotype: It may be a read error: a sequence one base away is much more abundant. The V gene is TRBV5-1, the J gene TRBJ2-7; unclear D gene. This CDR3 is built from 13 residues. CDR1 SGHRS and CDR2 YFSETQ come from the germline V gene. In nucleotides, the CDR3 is TGCGGCAGCAGCTGGGGTCAGTCTGAAGAGCAGTACTTC. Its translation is CGSSWGQSEEQYF.

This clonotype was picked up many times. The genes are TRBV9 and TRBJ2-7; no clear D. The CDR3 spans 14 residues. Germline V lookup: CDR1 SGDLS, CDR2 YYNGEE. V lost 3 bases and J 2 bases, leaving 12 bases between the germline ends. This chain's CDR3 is CASSAGMGPYEQYF. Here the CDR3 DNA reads TGTGCCAGCAGCGCCGGTATGGGCCCCTACGAGCAGTACTTC.

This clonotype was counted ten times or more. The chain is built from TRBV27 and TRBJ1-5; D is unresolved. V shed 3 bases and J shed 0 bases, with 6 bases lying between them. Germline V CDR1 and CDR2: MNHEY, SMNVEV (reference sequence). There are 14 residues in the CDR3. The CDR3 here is CASSFRNSNQPQHF. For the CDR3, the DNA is TGTGCCAGCAGTTTCAGGAATAGCAATCAGCCCCAGCATTTT.

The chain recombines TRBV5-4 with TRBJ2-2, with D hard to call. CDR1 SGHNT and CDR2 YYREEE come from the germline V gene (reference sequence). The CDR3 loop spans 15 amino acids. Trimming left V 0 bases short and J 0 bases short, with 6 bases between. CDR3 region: CASSLGKANTGELFF. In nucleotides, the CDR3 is TGTGCCAGCAGCTTGGGGAAGGCGAACACCGGGGAGCTGTTTTTT.

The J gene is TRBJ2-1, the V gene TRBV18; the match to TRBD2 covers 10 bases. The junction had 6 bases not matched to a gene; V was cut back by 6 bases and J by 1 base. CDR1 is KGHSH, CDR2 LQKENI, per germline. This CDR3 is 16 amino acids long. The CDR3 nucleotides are TGTGCCAGCTCCCAACGGACTAGCGGTTCCTACAATGAGCAGTTCTTC. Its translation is CASSQRTSGSYNEQFF.

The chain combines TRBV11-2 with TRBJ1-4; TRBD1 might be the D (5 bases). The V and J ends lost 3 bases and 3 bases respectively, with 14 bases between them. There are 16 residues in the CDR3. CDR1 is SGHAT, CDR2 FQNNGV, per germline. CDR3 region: CASSFSRGEANEKLFF. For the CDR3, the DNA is TGTGCCAGCAGCTTCTCAAGGGGCGAGGCTAATGAAAAACTGTTTTTT.

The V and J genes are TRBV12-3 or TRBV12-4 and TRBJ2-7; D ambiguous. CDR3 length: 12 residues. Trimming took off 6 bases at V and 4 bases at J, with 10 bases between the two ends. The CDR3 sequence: CASSSDNYEQYF. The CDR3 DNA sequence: TGTGCCAGCAGCTCAGATAATTACGAGCAGTACTTC.

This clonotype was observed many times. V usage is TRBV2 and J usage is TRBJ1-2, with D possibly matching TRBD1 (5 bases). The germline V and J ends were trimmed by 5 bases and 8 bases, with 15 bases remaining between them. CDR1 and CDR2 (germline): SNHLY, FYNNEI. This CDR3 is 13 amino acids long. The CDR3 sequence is CASSPGPASGYTF. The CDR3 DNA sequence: TGTGCCAGCAGTCCGGGACCCGCTAGCGGCTACACCTTC.

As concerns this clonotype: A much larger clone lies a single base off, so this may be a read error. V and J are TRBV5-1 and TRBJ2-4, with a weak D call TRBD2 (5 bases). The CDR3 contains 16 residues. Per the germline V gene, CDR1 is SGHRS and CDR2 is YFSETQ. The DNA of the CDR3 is TGCGCCAGCAGCTTGGCTTGGGATCTAGCCAAAAACAGTCAGTACTTC. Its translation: CASSLAWDLAKNSQYF.

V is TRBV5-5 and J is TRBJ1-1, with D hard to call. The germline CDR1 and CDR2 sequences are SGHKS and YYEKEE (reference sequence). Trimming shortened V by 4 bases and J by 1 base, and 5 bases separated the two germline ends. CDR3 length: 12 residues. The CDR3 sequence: CASSVGNTEAFF. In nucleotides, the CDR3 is TGTGCCAGCAGCGTTGGGAACACTGAAGCTTTCTTT. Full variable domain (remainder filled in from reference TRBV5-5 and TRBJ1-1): DAGVTQSPTHLIKTRGQQVTLRCSPISGHKSVSWYQQVLGQGPQFIFQYYEKEERGRGNFPDRFSARQFPNYSSELNVNALLLGDSALYLCASSVGNTEAFFGQGTRLTVV.

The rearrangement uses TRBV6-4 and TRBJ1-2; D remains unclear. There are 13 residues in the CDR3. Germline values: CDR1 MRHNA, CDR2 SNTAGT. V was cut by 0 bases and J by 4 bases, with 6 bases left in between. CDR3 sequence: CASSDSPGYGYTF. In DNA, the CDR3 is TGTGCCAGCAGTGACTCGCCAGGCTATGGCTACACCTTC.

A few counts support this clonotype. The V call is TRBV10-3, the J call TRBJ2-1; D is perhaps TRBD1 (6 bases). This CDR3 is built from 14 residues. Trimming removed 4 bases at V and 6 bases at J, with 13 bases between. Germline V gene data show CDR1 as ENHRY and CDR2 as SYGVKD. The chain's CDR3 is CAISGAGVGNEQFF. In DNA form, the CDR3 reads TGTGCCATCAGTGGGGCAGGGGTGGGCAATGAGCAGTTCTTC.